This TCR beta chain appears in the sequencing data of a study of blood T cell repertoires in COVID-19. The method was immunoSEQ multiplex PCR; TCRdb's version includes in-frame clones alone and lacks a portion of them. This sample has 50,000 to 85,000 clones, with roughly 77% found just once. The CDR3 has 16 residues. The germline V gene encodes CDR1 SNHLY and CDR2 FYNNEI. V was cut by 3 bases and J by 3 bases, with 18 bases left in between. The chain is built from TRBV2 and TRBJ2-7; possibly TRBD2 for D (5 bases). This receptor was obtained from a human donor in a cohort sampled during active COVID-19. Material: peripheral blood. CDR3 protein: CASSDSTFSDHYEQYF. The CDR3 DNA is TGTGCCAGCAGTGACTCGACTTTTAGCGACCACTACGAGCAGTACTTC.